This section outlines one T cell receptor (beta chain) sequence together with its context. Its specificity is not known. This sample was taken from a study of shared clonotypes between healthy human individuals. Study-wide results and caveats: Naive subsets generally had larger estimated richness than memory subsets. The expectation was that sequencing depth would affect clonotype sharing among donors.

Using immunoSEQ multiplex PCR, the repertoire was profiled, and TCRdb retains in-frame clones only, with some absent. The data show more than 900,000 clones, around 78% seen once. This sequence originates from a man in his late teens or twenties in good health. Some clones in this sample may be carry-over from other donors' samples. The material sequenced was memory CD4+ T cells from PBMCs. Subset: CD45RA-negative fraction.

CDR3 loop: CASGGSGLRPGELFF. For the CDR3, the DNA is TGTGCCAGCGGAGGGAGCGGCCTCAGGCCCGGGGAGCTGTTTTTT. The chain employs TRBV7-2 and TRBJ2-2, with a possible D match to TRBD2 (6 bases). Deletions cut 8 bases from V and 6 bases from J, with 19 bases between. Per germline, CDR1 SGHTA and CDR2 FQGNSA. The CDR3 runs to 15 residues. The full variable domain, with the rest looked up from reference TRBV7-2 and TRBJ2-2, is GAGVSQSPSNKVTEKGKDVELRCDPISGHTALYWYRQSLGQGLEFLIYFQGNSAPDKSGLPSDRFSAERTGGSVSTLTIQRTQQEDSAVYLCASGGSGLRPGELFFGEGSRLTVL.